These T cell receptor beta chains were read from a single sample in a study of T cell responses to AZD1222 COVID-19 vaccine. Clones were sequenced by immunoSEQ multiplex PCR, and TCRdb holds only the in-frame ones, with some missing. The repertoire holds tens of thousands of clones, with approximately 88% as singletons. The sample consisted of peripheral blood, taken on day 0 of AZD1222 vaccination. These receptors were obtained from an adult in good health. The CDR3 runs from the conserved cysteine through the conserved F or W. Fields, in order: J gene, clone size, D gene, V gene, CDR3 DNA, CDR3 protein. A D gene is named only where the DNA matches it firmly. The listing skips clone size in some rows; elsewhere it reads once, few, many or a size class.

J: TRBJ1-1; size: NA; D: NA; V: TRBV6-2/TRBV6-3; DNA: TGTGCCAGCAGTTACAGGGAGGTCTGGGCTTTCTTT; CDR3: CASSYREVWAFF
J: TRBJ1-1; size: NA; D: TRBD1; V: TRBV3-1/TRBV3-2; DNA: TGTGCCAGCAGCCAGGAGGGGACAGGGAACACTGAAGCTTTCTTT; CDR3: CASSQEGTGNTEAFF
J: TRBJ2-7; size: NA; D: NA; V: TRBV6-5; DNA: TGTGCCAGCAGTTACCGGACAGCATACGAGCAGTACTTC; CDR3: CASSYRTAYEQYF
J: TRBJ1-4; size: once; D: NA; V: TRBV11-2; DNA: TGTGCCAGCAGCTTACAACGGTTTAATGAAAAACTGTTTTTT; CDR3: CASSLQRFNEKLFF
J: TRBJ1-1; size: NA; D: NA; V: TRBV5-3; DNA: TGTGCCAGGGAGGCGGGTCATGCAGCTTTCTTT; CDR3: CAREAGHAAFF
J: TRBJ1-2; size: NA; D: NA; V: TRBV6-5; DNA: TGTGCCAGCAAAACAGGGAAGCATGGCTACACCTTC; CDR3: CASKTGKHGYTF
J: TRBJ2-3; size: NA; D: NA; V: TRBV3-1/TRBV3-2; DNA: TGTGCCAGCAGCCAAGAGGACTCGGTCACAGATACGCAGTATTTT; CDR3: CASSQEDSVTDTQYF
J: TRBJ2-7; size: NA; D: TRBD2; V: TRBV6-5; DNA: TGTGCCAGCACGGCGGGGGGGACCCCCTACGAGCAGTACTTC; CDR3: CASTAGGTPYEQYF
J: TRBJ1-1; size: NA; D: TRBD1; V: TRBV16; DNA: TGTGCCAGCAGCCGACAGGGGACCACTGAAGCTTTCTTT; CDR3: CASSRQGTTEAFF
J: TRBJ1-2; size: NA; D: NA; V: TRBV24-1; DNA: TGTGCCACCTGTTGTGAGGGGGGCGTGGGCGGTGGCTACACCTTC; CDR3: CATCCEGGVGGGYTF
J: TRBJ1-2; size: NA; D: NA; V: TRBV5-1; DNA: TGCGCCAGCAGCTTTGGCGATGACAGGCGTGGCTACACCTTC; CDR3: CASSFGDDRRGYTF
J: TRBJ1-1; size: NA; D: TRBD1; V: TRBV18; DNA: TGTGCCAGCTCACCCCTCACAGGGGGTTTTCCTTTCTTT; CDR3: CASSPLTGGFPFF
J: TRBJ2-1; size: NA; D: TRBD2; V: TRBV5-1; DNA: TGCGCCAGCAGCTATGCGGGGGATGAGCAGTTCTTC; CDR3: CASSYAGDEQFF
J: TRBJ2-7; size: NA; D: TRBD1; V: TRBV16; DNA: TGTGCCAGCAGCCCTCCGACAGGGGGCTACGAGCAGTACTTC; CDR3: CASSPPTGGYEQYF
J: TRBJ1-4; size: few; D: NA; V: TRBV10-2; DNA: TGCGCCAGCAGGGGACCAAGGGGGGATGAAAAACTGTTTTTT; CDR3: CASRGPRGDEKLFF
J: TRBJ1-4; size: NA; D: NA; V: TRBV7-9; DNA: TGTGCCAGCAGCTGGACCGCTCAAGGGGAAAAACTGTTTTTT; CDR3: CASSWTAQGEKLFF
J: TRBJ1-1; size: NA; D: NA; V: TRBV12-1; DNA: NA; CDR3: CASTGWGQGSLGDTEAFF
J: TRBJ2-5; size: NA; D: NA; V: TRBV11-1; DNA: TGTGCCAGCAGCTTACGCTCGGGTGAGACCCAGTACTTC; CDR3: CASSLRSGETQYF
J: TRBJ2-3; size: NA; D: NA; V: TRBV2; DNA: TGTGCCAGCAATGCCGTGATGGGCACAGATACGCAGTATTTT; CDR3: CASNAVMGTDTQYF
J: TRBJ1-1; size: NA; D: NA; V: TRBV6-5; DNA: TGTGCCAGCAGTTACTCCGGGGGTTCCACTGAAGCTTTCTTT; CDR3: CASSYSGGSTEAFF
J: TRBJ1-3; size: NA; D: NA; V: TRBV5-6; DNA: TGTGCCAGCAGCTTGGACCCGCTGGGTGGAAACACCATATATTTT; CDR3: CASSLDPLGGNTIYF
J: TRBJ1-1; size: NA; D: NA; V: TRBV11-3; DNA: TGTGCCAGCAGCTTAGGTACTGCCATGAACACTGAAGCTTTCTTT; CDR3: CASSLGTAMNTEAFF
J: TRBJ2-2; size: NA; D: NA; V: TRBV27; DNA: TGTGCCACCCAACGTCGGGGAGCGAACACCGGGGAGCTGTTTTTT; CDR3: CATQRRGANTGELFF
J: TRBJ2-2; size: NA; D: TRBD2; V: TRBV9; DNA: TGTGCCAGCAGTGGACTAGCGGGGACCACCGGGGAGCTGTTTTTT; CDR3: CASSGLAGTTGELFF
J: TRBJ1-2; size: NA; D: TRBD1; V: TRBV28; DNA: TGTGCCAGCAGCCTCGGACAGGGAGACTATGGCTACACCTTC; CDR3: CASSLGQGDYGYTF
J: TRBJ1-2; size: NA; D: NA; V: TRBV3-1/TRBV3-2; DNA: TGTGCCAGCAGCCAGCCTCGCCTGGGGGGTTTGGGCTATGGCTACACCTTC; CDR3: CASSQPRLGGLGYGYTF
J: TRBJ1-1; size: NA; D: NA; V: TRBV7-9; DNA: TGTGCCAGCAGCTTAGCGTCCCAGGGGAGCACTGAAGCTTTCTTT; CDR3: CASSLASQGSTEAFF
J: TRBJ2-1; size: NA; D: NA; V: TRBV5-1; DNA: TGCGCCAGCAGACGGGGACTTTCCTACAATGAGCAGTTCTTC; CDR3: CASRRGLSYNEQFF
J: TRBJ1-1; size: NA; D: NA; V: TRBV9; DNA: TGTGCCAGCAGCGTAGAGCCGCGTGACACTGAAGCTTTCTTT; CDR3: CASSVEPRDTEAFF
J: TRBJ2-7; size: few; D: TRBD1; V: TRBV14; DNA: TGTGCCAGCAGCCAAGGGTGGGGACAGAGTACTGGCGAGCAGTACTTC; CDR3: CASSQGWGQSTGEQYF
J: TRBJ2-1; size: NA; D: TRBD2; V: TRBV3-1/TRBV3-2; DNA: TGTGCCAGCAGCCAAGATTCAAGTACTAGCGGGAGGGCCGGTGAGCAGTTCTTC; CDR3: CASSQDSSTSGRAGEQFF
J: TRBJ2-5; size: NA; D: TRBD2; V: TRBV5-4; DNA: TGTGCCAGCAGCTTGTCGGGGACTAAAGAGACCCAGTACTTC; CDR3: CASSLSGTKETQYF
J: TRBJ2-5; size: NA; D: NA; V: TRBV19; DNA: TGTGCCAGTAGTATTTCCGGGACACCACAAGAGACCCAGTACTTC; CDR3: CASSISGTPQETQYF
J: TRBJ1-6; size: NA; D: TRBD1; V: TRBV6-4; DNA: TGTGCCAGCAGCGCCGACAGGGGTGGGTCACCCCTCCACTTT; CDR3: CASSADRGGSPLHF
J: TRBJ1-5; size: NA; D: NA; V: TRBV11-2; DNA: TGTGCCAGCAGCTTCGGGTATAGCAATCAGCCCCAGCATTTT; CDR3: CASSFGYSNQPQHF
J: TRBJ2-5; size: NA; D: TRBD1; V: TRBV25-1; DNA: TGTGCCAGCAGTGACCCGGAGGACAGGGAACAAGAGACCCAGTACTTC; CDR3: CASSDPEDREQETQYF
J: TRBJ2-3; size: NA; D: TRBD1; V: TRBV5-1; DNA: TGCGCCAGCAGCCCAGGGACAGGGCTGGATACGCAGTATTTT; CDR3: CASSPGTGLDTQYF
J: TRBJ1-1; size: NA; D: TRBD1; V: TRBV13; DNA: TGTGCCAGCAGCTCTCAGATGGACAGGGCGAACACTGAAGCTTTCTTT; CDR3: CASSSQMDRANTEAFF
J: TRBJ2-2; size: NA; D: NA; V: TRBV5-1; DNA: TGCGCCAGCAGCTTGGTAGAGCGGCCCGGGGAGCTGTTTTTT; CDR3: CASSLVERPGELFF
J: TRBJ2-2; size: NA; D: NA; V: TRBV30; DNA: TGTGCCTGGAGTGTTGGAGGGGGCTGGAACACCGGGGAGCTGTTTTTT; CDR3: CAWSVGGGWNTGELFF